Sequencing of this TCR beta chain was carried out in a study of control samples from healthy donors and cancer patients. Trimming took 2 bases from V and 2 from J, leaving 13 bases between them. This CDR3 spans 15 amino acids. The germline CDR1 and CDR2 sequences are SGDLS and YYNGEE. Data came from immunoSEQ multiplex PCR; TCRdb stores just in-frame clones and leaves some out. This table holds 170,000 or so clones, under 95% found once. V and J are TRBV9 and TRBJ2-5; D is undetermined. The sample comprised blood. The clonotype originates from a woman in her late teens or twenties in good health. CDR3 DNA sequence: TGTGCCAGCAGCGTGACGCCCTGGGGACAAGAGACCCAGTACTTC. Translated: CASSVTPWGQETQYF.